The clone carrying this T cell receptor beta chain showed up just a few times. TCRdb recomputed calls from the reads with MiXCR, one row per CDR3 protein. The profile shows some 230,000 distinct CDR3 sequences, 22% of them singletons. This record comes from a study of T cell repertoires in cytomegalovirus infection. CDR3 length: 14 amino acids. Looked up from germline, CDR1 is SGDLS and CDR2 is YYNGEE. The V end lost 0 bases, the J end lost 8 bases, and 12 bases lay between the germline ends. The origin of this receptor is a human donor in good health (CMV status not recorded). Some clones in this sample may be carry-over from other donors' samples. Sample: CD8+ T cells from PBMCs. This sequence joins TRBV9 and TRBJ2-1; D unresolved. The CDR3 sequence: CASSVVSTAHEQFF. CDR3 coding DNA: TGTGCCAGCAGCGTAGTTAGCACAGCCCATGAGCAGTTCTTC.